Presented here are 8 T cell receptor beta chains from one specimen sequenced in a study of CD8+CD57+ T cells in acquired aplastic anemia. Those patients picked for sequencing had displayed CD8+CD57+ cell expansion on flow cytometry. Using genomic DNA as the template, TCR beta VDJ and CDR3 profiling was carried out. TCRdb processed the reads anew with MiXCR; each CDR3 protein has one entry. The sample has about 150,000 distinct CDR3 sequences; about 48% are singletons. Sequencing was carried out using sorted CD4+, CD8+, or CD8+CD57+ T cells (not recorded which) from PBMCs. Every receptor here comes from a human donor with aplastic anemia.

This clonotype was found once. This chain uses TRBV24-1 with TRBJ2-7; D ambiguous. Germline lookup yields CDR1 KGHDR and CDR2 SFDVKD. Trimming stripped 7 bases from V and 0 bases from J, with 9 bases between. This CDR3 region has 13 residues. The CDR3 region is CATSDHYSYEQYF. CDR3 bases: TGTGCCACCAGCGACCATTACTCCTACGAGCAGTACTTC.

This clonotype was counted many times. The rearrangement uses TRBV9 and TRBJ1-2; no firm D call. The germline V gene has CDR1 SGDLS and CDR2 YYNGEE. Trimming removed 3 bases from V and 3 bases from J, with 18 bases in between. This CDR3 spans 16 amino acids. CDR3 DNA: TGTGCCAGCAGCGCCCAGACGTTACCACCTGACTATGGCTACACCTTC. It codes for CASSAQTLPPDYGYTF.

This clonotype was picked up a small number of times. J is TRBJ2-2 and V is TRBV29-1; possibly TRBD2 for D (5 bases). Germline-derived CDR1 and CDR2 are SQVTM and ANQGSEA. CDR3 length: 13 amino acids. The V gene lost 4 bases and the J gene lost 3 bases, with 9 bases spanning the gap. CDR3: CSVAGRDTGELFF. The CDR3 bases are TGCAGCGTTGCGGGGAGAGACACCGGGGAGCTGTTTTTT.

In this sample, this clonotype turned up many times. For the CDR3, the DNA is TGTGCCAGCAGTTACCGGCAGGGTAGCAATCAGCCCCAGCATTTT. Protein: CASSYRQGSNQPQHF. The chain links TRBV6-5 to TRBJ1-5; tentatively, D is TRBD1 (5 bases). CDR1 is MNHEY and CDR2 is SVGAGI in the germline V gene. This CDR3 contains 15 residues. Trimming removed 2 bases from V and 0 bases from J, with 8 bases in between.

This clonotype turned up a few times. The chain joins TRBV24-1 to TRBJ1-4; TRBD1 agrees at 10 bases. The ends lost 5 bases at V and 8 bases at J; junction bases unmatched: 10. This CDR3 contains 16 residues. Germline V gene data show CDR1 as KGHDR and CDR2 as SFDVKD. As DNA, the CDR3 is TGTGCCACCAGTGGCGAGACCGGGACAGGGGAGGAAAAACTGTTTTTT. Protein product: CATSGETGTGEEKLFF.

The chain couples TRBV6-6 to TRBJ1-1, with 8 bases matching TRBD1. V lost 4 bases to trimming and J lost 2 bases; unmatched junction nucleotides: 3. Germline assignment: CDR1 MNHNY and CDR2 SVGAGI (reference sequence). The CDR3 is made up of 14 amino acids. The CDR3 is CASSSQGANTEAFF. The CDR3 DNA sequence: TGTGCCAGCAGTTCCCAGGGGGCAAACACTGAAGCTTTCTTT.

DNA for the CDR3: TGTGCCAGCAGCGGACTAGTAGAGACCCAGTACTTC. Protein: CASSGLVETQYF. This sequence joins TRBV12-3 or TRBV12-4 and TRBJ2-5, with 7 bases that match TRBD2. The length of the CDR3 is 12 residues. V lost 6 bases and J lost 4; bases outside the gene matches: 2.

The CDR3 sequence: CATSRGTSGGLDEQYF. For the CDR3, the DNA is TGTGCCACCAGCAGAGGGACTAGCGGGGGGCTGGACGAGCAGTACTTC. J is TRBJ2-7 and V is TRBV15; 14 bases map to TRBD2. The CDR3 runs to 16 residues. Germline-derived CDR1 and CDR2 are LNHNV and YYDKDF (reference sequence). V was pared by 1 base and J by 5 bases, with 4 bases of the junction left unmatched.